Below, 22 T cell receptor beta chains from the same sample are listed, as sequenced in a study of blood T cell repertoires in COVID-19. Only in-frame clones appear in the TCRdb table, and some are missing; sequencing was by immunoSEQ multiplex PCR. The sample carries 390,000 or so clones, around 89% recorded once. Material: peripheral blood. The receptors originated from a young man with active or convalescent COVID-19.

This chain's CDR3 is CASRPDTRLSGSRETQYF. Here the CDR3 DNA reads TGTGCCAGCAGACCGGACACCCGACTCAGCGGGAGTAGGGAGACCCAGTACTTC. The chain carries TRBV2 and TRBJ2-5; TRBD2 matches at 8 bases. CDR3 length: 18 amino acids. In germline, CDR1 is SNHLY, CDR2 FYNNEI. After removal of 6 bases from V and 5 bases from J, the junction contained 20 bases not matched to a gene.

The J gene is TRBJ2-1, the V gene TRBV11-3; 8 nucleotides match TRBD2. The length of the CDR3 is 15 residues. V was clipped by 0 bases and J by 7 bases; unmatched bases: 5. CDR1 and CDR2 from the germline V gene are SGHNT and YENEEA. The CDR3 here is CASSLDSLAGNEQFF. The DNA of the CDR3 is TGTGCCAGCAGCTTAGATAGCCTAGCGGGTAATGAGCAGTTCTTC. The full variable domain, its missing parts supplied by reference TRBV11-3 and TRBJ2-1, is EAGVVQSPRYKIIEKKQPVAFWCNPISGHNTLYWYLQNLGQGPELLIRYENEEAVDDSQLPKDRFSAERLKGVDSTLKIQPAELGDSAVYLCASSLDSLAGNEQFFGPGTRLTVL.

In this sample, this clone turned up a few times. The V call is TRBV5-1, the J call TRBJ2-5, with 7 bases aligning to TRBD1. Germline V gene data show CDR1 as SGHRS and CDR2 as YFSETQ. J gave up 5 bases and V 5 bases, and 12 bases lay outside the gene matches. This CDR3 contains 15 residues. The DNA for the CDR3 is TGCGCCAGCAGTCGTGGTGGTACAGGGGAGGAGACCCAGTACTTC. It translates to CASSRGGTGEETQYF.

This rearrangement joins TRBV3-1 (or the pseudogene TRBV3-2) to TRBJ2-1; TRBD2 agrees at 8 bases. V was pared by 4 bases and J by 8 bases, with 10 bases of the junction left unmatched. The CDR3 consists of 15 residues. The germline gives CDR1 LGHDT, CDR2 YNNKEL (reference sequence). CDR3 sequence: CASSPRGGLGHEQFF. The CDR3 DNA reads as TGTGCCAGCAGCCCTCGGGGGGGATTGGGCCATGAGCAGTTCTTC.

This clone has just one count. CDR3 amino acids: CASSADRVRSYEQYF. The CDR3 DNA reads as TGTGCCAGCAGTGCAGACAGGGTGCGTTCCTACGAGCAGTACTTC. The chain carries TRBV2 and TRBJ2-7; 7 nucleotides agree with TRBD1. V dropped 4 bases and J dropped 1; count of bases not matched to a gene: 7. CDR1 SNHLY and CDR2 FYNNEI come from the germline V gene. This CDR3 spans 15 amino acids.

V gene TRBV4-1 combines with J gene TRBJ1-1; a possible D gene is TRBD1 (6 bases). The ends were cut back, 5 bases at V and 0 bases at J, with 13 bases in the middle. Germline V gene data show CDR1 as MGHRA and CDR2 as YSYEKL. The CDR3 length is 15 residues. CDR3 loop: CASSFRTAMNTEAFF. The CDR3 DNA reads TGCGCCAGCAGCTTTCGGACAGCTATGAACACTGAAGCTTTCTTT.

The chain carries TRBV5-1 and TRBJ1-6; perhaps TRBD1 as D (6 bases). Germline lookup yields CDR1 SGHRS and CDR2 YFSETQ. The CDR3 runs 15 residues. Trimming took off 4 bases at V and 6 bases at J, with 14 bases between the two ends. The CDR3: CASSPQQGPNSPLHF. CDR3 coding DNA: TGCGCCAGCAGCCCCCAACAGGGACCTAATTCACCCCTCCACTTT.

The chain uses TRBV4-2 and TRBJ2-7, with 7 bases lining up with TRBD2. The germline V gene encodes CDR1 LGHNA and CDR2 YNFKEQ. V lost 0 bases, J lost 3 bases, and 5 bases stayed unmatched. This CDR3 has 15 amino acids. In DNA, the CDR3 is TGTGCCAGCAGCCAAGATTGGGGGGGGGACTACGAGCAGTACTTC. This encodes CASSQDWGGDYEQYF.

This chain uses TRBV6-2 or TRBV6-3 with TRBJ2-1; a possible D gene is TRBD2 (6 bases). The germline gives CDR1 MNHEY, CDR2 SVGEGT. V lost 4 bases, J lost 2 bases, and 9 bases lay in between. The CDR3 runs 14 residues. Written as DNA, the CDR3 is TGTGCCAGCAGTTGGCGGGACCCCTACAATGAGCAGTTCTTC. The encoded protein is CASSWRDPYNEQFF.

Remarks on this clone: Other DNA sequences within the sample encode an identical CDR3. This chain uses TRBV15 with TRBJ2-2; no reliable D call. The CDR3 has 14 residues. With 0 bases removed from V and 2 bases from J, the gap between germline ends came to 4 bases. Germline assignment: CDR1 LNHNV and CDR2 YYDKDF (reference sequence). The CDR3: CATSRDRNTGELFF. In DNA form, the CDR3 reads TGTGCCACCAGCAGAGATAGAAACACCGGGGAGCTGTTTTTT.

The V and J genes are TRBV6-5 and TRBJ2-2; D perhaps matches TRBD1 (6 bases). Per germline, CDR1 MNHEY and CDR2 SVGAGI. V was shortened by 10 bases and J by 7 bases, with 13 bases between the two germline ends. The CDR3 loop spans 12 amino acids. CDR3 DNA: TGTGCCACGACAAGGGGGAGCGGGGAGCTGTTTTTT. Amino acids: CATTRGSGELFF.

The gene calls are TRBV3-1 (or the pseudogene TRBV3-2) and TRBJ1-3; no clear D gene. Trimming stripped 4 bases from V and 7 bases from J, with 17 bases between. Germline V gene lookup returns CDR1 LGHDT and CDR2 YNNKEL (reference sequence). CDR3 length: 15 residues. The CDR3 DNA reads TGTGCCAGCAGCCCCAAAGGGCAGGCGGGGAACACCATATATTTT. This gives the protein CASSPKGQAGNTIYF.

This chain uses TRBV6-2 or TRBV6-3 with TRBJ2-7, with D possibly TRBD1 on 6 matching bases. Trimming took off 0 bases at V and 7 bases at J, with 16 bases between the two ends. The germline V gene encodes CDR1 MNHEY and CDR2 SVGEGT. The CDR3 runs 15 residues. The CDR3 bases are TGTGCCAGCAGTTACTCGGTGGGGGCCCACGATGAGCAGTACTTC. Translating it yields CASSYSVGAHDEQYF.

The chain is built from TRBV9 and TRBJ2-1, with 8 bases identical to TRBD1. CDR1 SGDLS and CDR2 YYNGEE come from the germline V gene. The CDR3 totals 15 residues. With V trimmed by 4 bases and J by 3 bases, 6 bases remained unmatched. CDR3 region: CASSLDRADYNEQFF. The CDR3 nucleotides read TGTGCCAGCAGCCTGGACAGGGCGGACTACAATGAGCAGTTCTTC. Full variable domain (missing parts from reference TRBV9 and TRBJ2-1): DSGVTQTPKHLITATGQRVTLRCSPRSGDLSVYWYQQSLDQGLQFLIQYYNGEERAKGNILERFSAQQFPDLHSELNLSSLELGDSALYFCASSLDRADYNEQFFGPGTRLTVL.

The chain has TRBV15 and TRBJ2-1; D is unclear. CDR3 length: 11 amino acids. Germline V gene lookup returns CDR1 LNHNV and CDR2 YYDKDF (reference sequence). Trimming took off 5 bases at V and 6 bases at J, with 5 bases between the two ends. The CDR3 protein is CATSVLNEQFF. DNA of the CDR3: TGTGCCACCAGCGTACTCAATGAGCAGTTCTTC. Full variable domain (outside the CDR3, taken from reference TRBV15 and TRBJ2-1): DAMVIQNPRYQVTQFGKPVTLSCSQTLNHNVMYWYQQKSSQAPKLLFHYYDKDFNNEADTPDNFQSRRPNTSFCFLDIRSPGLGDTAMYLCATSVLNEQFFGPGTRLTVL.

The chain links TRBV9 to TRBJ2-1; TRBD1 might be the D (6 bases). From germline, CDR1 is SGDLS and CDR2 YYNGEE. The CDR3 is 14 amino acids. V lost 6 bases and J 6 bases, leaving 16 bases between the germline ends. This CDR3 is CASTRGGGANEQFF. CDR3 coding DNA: TGTGCCAGCACCAGGGGTGGGGGTGCCAATGAGCAGTTCTTC.

This clone was counted only a few times. This chain joins TRBV6-5 and TRBJ2-7; 8 nucleotides agree with TRBD1. J lost 5 bases, V lost 5 bases, and 8 bases had no gene match. The CDR3 has 14 residues. Germline V gives CDR1 MNHEY, CDR2 SVGAGI. CDR3 region: CASSPWDRKDEQYF. The CDR3 bases are TGTGCCAGCAGTCCCTGGGACAGGAAGGACGAGCAGTACTTC.

This chain links TRBV7-9 with TRBJ2-3; TRBD1 matches 7 bases. Looked up from germline, CDR1 is SEHNR and CDR2 is FQNEAQ (reference sequence). With V trimmed by 1 base and J by 5 bases, 6 bases remained unmatched. The CDR3 loop spans 15 amino acids. The CDR3, as DNA: TGTGCCAGCAGCTTAGGATGGGGACAGCAAGATACGCAGTATTTT. Translated, it gives CASSLGWGQQDTQYF.

V and J are TRBV2 and TRBJ1-1; D is uncertain. Trimming shortened V by 4 bases and J by 1 base, and 7 bases separated the two germline ends. Looked up from germline, CDR1 is SNHLY and CDR2 is FYNNEI. The CDR3 spans 13 residues. CDR3 in amino acids: CASSAGGNTEAFF. CDR3 nucleotides: TGTGCCAGCAGTGCTGGCGGGAACACTGAAGCTTTCTTT.

In its sample, this clone was seen once. The V call is TRBV4-1, the J call TRBJ1-1; no clear D gene. The CDR3 has 15 amino acids. V was clipped by 4 bases and J by 3 bases, with 15 bases between them. Germline lookup yields CDR1 MGHRA and CDR2 YSYEKL. The CDR3 coding sequence is TGCGCCAGCAGCCGTTCGGGTGGAGGAGACACTGAAGCTTTCTTT. It is translated as CASSRSGGGDTEAFF.

The chain uses TRBV11-1 and TRBJ2-7; maybe TRBD1 (6 bases). Per germline, CDR1 SGHAT and CDR2 FQDESV (reference sequence). The CDR3 loop spans 14 amino acids. Trimming removed 4 bases at V and 0 bases at J, with 10 bases between. CDR3 in amino acids: CASSSDRISYEQYF. For the CDR3, the DNA is TGTGCCAGCAGCTCTGACAGGATCTCCTACGAGCAGTACTTC.

The V and J genes are TRBV29-1 and TRBJ2-2, with D uncertain. V was shortened by 0 bases and J by 10 bases, with 15 bases between the two germline ends. This CDR3 has 14 residues. Germline V gene sequence: CDR1 SQVTM, CDR2 ANQGSEA. Here the CDR3 reads CSVEDARIREELFF. CDR3 nucleotides: TGCAGCGTTGAAGACGCGCGGATCCGTGAGGAGCTGTTTTTT.